These 2 T cell receptor beta chains were all obtained from the same sample, sequenced in a study of T cell clonotyping in hematopoietic cell transplantation. Time point specified: recipient sample about 28 days before transplant, after cytoreduction. Clones were read by immunoSEQ multiplex PCR, and TCRdb kept only the in-frame ones, dropping some. The data hold about 36,000 clones, with 90% to 95% observed a single time. The input for sequencing was peripheral blood mononuclear cells, taken before stem cell transplant. All receptors come from a man between 35 and 55 years old with chronic myeloid leukemia. Some clones in this sample may be carry-over from other donors' samples.

The J gene is TRBJ2-7, the V gene TRBV20-1; D might be TRBD1 (6 bases). The CDR3 loop spans 11 amino acids. Trimming left V 6 bases short and J 6 bases short, with 12 bases between. Germline V lookup: CDR1 DFQATT, CDR2 SNEGSKA (reference sequence). CDR3 sequence: CSASTGLEQYF. In DNA form, the CDR3 reads TGCAGTGCATCAACAGGGCTCGAGCAGTACTTC.

The genes are TRBV5-6 and TRBJ1-1; 9 positions agree with TRBD1. Germline CDR1 reads SGHDT; CDR2 reads YYEEEE. The CDR3 has 16 amino acids. V was clipped by 6 bases and J by 2 bases; unmatched bases: 11. The CDR3 protein is CASNSGTGLLNTEAFF. CDR3 nucleotides: TGTGCCAGCAATTCAGGGACAGGGCTTTTAAACACTGAAGCTTTCTTT.